Following are 16 T cell receptor beta chains from one sample sequenced in a study of T-cell memory formation after mild COVID-19. TCRdb processed the 5' RACE reads anew with MiXCR; each CDR3 protein has one entry. The table lists over 120,000 distinct CDR3 sequences, about a fifth of them singletons. The sample was PBMCs or a T cell subset sorted from them (not recorded which). Source of these receptors: an adult woman who had mild COVID-19 (a few samples of this study predate the infection). Cell type and time point are not known.

This clonotype was detected ten times or more. The rearrangement joins TRBV20-1 to TRBJ2-1; TRBD2 matches 10 bases. Per germline, CDR1 DFQATT and CDR2 SNEGSKA (reference sequence). This CDR3 contains 11 residues. CDR3 in DNA: TGCAGAGCGACTAGCGGGTTTGAGCAGTTCTTC. Translated: CRATSGFEQFF.

The chain is built from TRBV3-1 and TRBJ1-5; D possibly corresponds to TRBD1 (5 bases). The ends were cut back, 4 bases at V and 7 bases at J, with 11 bases in the middle. CDR3 length: 13 residues. Germline V gene data show CDR1 as LGHDT and CDR2 as YNNKEL (reference sequence). CDR3 sequence (DNA): TGTGCCAGCAGCCGGGTAAGGGGCCAGCCCCAGCATTTT. It translates to CASSRVRGQPQHF. The whole variable domain, filled in from reference TRBV3-1 and TRBJ1-5, reads DTAVSQTPKYLVTQMGNDKSIKCEQNLGHDTMYWYKQDSKKFLKIMFSYNNKELIINETVPNRFSPKSPDKAHLNLHINSLELGDSAVYFCASSRVRGQPQHFGDGTRLSIL.

This clonotype came up a few times. The CDR3 loop is CASSQTDTQYF. The CDR3 coding sequence is TGCGCCAGCAGCCAGACAGATACGCAGTATTTT. The chain combines TRBV5-1 with TRBJ2-3, with D hard to call. Germline V gene data show CDR1 as SGHRS and CDR2 as YFSETQ. The V end lost 4 bases, the J end lost 3 bases, and 3 bases lay between the germline ends. This CDR3 contains 11 residues.

This clonotype showed up just a few times. The rearrangement links TRBV7-2 to TRBJ2-2, with TRBD1 matching 9 bases. The CDR3 totals 15 residues. The V gene end was trimmed by 3 bases and the J gene end by 1 base; junction bases not matched to a gene: 0. Germline assignment: CDR1 SGHTA and CDR2 FQGNSA. Here the CDR3 reads CASSLDRGNTGELFF. CDR3 bases: TGTGCCAGCAGCTTGGACAGGGGGAACACCGGGGAGCTGTTTTTT.

The rearrangement uses TRBV20-1 and TRBJ1-5; D might be TRBD1 (5 bases). The CDR3 runs to 15 residues. Germline CDR1 DFQATT, CDR2 SNEGSKA (reference sequence). Trimming took off 1 base at V and 0 bases at J, with 10 bases between the two ends. The CDR3 bases are TGCAGTGCTAGAGCTGACAGATTTAGCAATCAGCCCCAGCATTTT. Encoded protein: CSARADRFSNQPQHF.

V gene TRBV27 combines with J gene TRBJ2-6, with 11 bases matching TRBD1. The CDR3 consists of 18 residues. Germline assignment: CDR1 MNHEY and CDR2 SMNVEV (reference sequence). V gave up 3 bases and J gave up 0 bases; unmatched junction bases: 4. The CDR3 loop is CASSFRTGGASGANVLTF. CDR3 in DNA: TGTGCCAGCAGTTTTAGGACAGGGGGCGCCTCTGGGGCCAACGTCCTGACTTTC. The full variable domain, rest sourced from reference TRBV27 and TRBJ2-6, is EAQVTQNPRYLITVTGKKLTVTCSQNMNHEYMSWYRQDPGLGLRQIYYSMNVEVTDKGDVPEGYKVSRKEKRNFPLILESPSPNQTSLYFCASSFRTGGASGANVLTFGAGSRLTVL.

V and J are TRBV12-3 or TRBV12-4 and TRBJ2-1; D possibly corresponds to TRBD2 (7 bases). CDR3 size: 14 residues. Deletions cut 6 bases from V and 7 bases from J, with 16 bases between. Written as DNA, the CDR3 is TGTGCCAGCAGGCGAGGGAGGGGGGGGAATGAGCAGTTCTTC. Translation: CASRRGRGGNEQFF.

The V and J genes are TRBV7-9 and TRBJ2-2; 7 bases line up with TRBD2. This CDR3 region has 15 residues. V was clipped by 8 bases and J by 1 base; unmatched bases: 7. Germline V gene sequence: CDR1 SEHNR, CDR2 FQNEAQ (reference sequence). CDR3 nucleotides: TGTGCCAGCGGGGGGGTGAAGGGGAACACCGGGGAGCTGTTTTTT. It yields the protein CASGGVKGNTGELFF.

The chain employs TRBV12-3 or TRBV12-4 and TRBJ1-5; a possible D gene is TRBD1 (5 bases). V was shortened by 3 bases and J by 7 bases, with 16 bases between the two germline ends. CDR3 length: 15 residues. The CDR3 DNA is TGTGCCAGCAGTTTTAAGGGGCGAGACCTCCAGCCCCAGCATTTT. Amino acid sequence: CASSFKGRDLQPQHF.

V and J are TRBV2 and TRBJ2-7; D tentatively reads TRBD1 or TRBD2 (5 bases each). With 3 bases removed from V and 2 bases from J, the gap between germline ends came to 11 bases. The CDR3 length is 14 residues. Per the germline V gene, CDR1 is SNHLY and CDR2 is FYNNEI. As DNA, the CDR3 is TGTGCCAGCAGTGAGGGGACGCCGCCCTACGAGCAGTACTTC. Translation: CASSEGTPPYEQYF.

This chain uses TRBV7-9 with TRBJ2-7; TRBD2 is a possible D gene (6 bases). Trimming took off 2 bases at V and 9 bases at J, with 20 bases between the two ends. The germline V gene has CDR1 SEHNR and CDR2 FQNEAQ (reference sequence). The CDR3 spans 15 residues. The CDR3 sequence is CASSLQVADKVGQYF. The CDR3 region has the DNA TGTGCCAGCAGCTTACAGGTAGCGGACAAGGTGGGGCAGTACTTC.

This sequence joins TRBV15 and TRBJ1-5, with TRBD1 as a possible D gene (5 bases). Germline values: CDR1 LNHNV, CDR2 YYDKDF (reference sequence). CDR3 length equals 14 residues. Trimming took 5 bases from V and 7 from J, leaving 15 bases between them. The CDR3 region is CATSGQGSRQPQHF. For the CDR3, the DNA is TGTGCCACCAGCGGTCAGGGTTCTAGGCAGCCCCAGCATTTT.

V gene TRBV7-2 combines with J gene TRBJ2-1, with a possible D match to TRBD2 (5 bases). Germline V lookup: CDR1 SGHTA, CDR2 FQGNSA. The CDR3 totals 18 residues. The V gene lost 2 bases and the J gene lost 0 bases, with 17 bases spanning the gap. In DNA form, the CDR3 reads TGTGCCAGCAGCTTACAGACCAGCGGCCCAAGCTCCTACAATGAGCAGTTCTTC. The encoded protein is CASSLQTSGPSSYNEQFF.

This clonotype showed up just a few times. CDR3 region: CASSATGPSYEQYF. The CDR3 DNA sequence: TGTGCCAGCAGTGCGACAGGACCCTCCTACGAGCAGTACTTC. The gene calls are TRBV12-3 or TRBV12-4 and TRBJ2-7; TRBD1 might be the D (6 bases). The CDR3 runs 14 residues. The V and J ends lost 5 bases and 0 bases respectively, with 11 bases between them.

This clonotype was observed a handful of times. The chain recombines TRBV5-1 with TRBJ2-7; the D is unclear. Germline CDR1 and CDR2: SGHRS and YFSETQ. V was shortened by 4 bases and J by 3 bases, with 8 bases between the two germline ends. CDR3 length equals 12 residues. CDR3 amino acids: CASSESDYEQYF. As DNA, the CDR3 is TGCGCCAGCAGCGAGAGTGACTACGAGCAGTACTTC.

This chain links TRBV21-1 with TRBJ1-2; the table's D gene call, TRBD1, was not cross checked with the DNA. TRBV21-1 is given as a pseudogene. The CDR3 sequence is 14 residues long. CDR3 loop: CATDKGRGGYGYTF. The CDR3, as DNA: TGTGCCACCGACAAAGGCAGGGGCGGCTATGGCTACACCTTC.